The clone carrying this T cell receptor beta chain has a single count. Vbeta (60) and Jbeta (13) primers were used in the PCR. Some clones are missing from TCRdb's copy, which holds only in-frame ones; the method was immunoSEQ multiplex PCR. The sample consists of over 150,000 clones, about 80% of them appearing once. This sample was taken from a study of cytomegalovirus exposure and HLA in healthy donors. On the study more broadly: Genotyping of roughly 400 donors showed that over 65% belonged to the Caucasian-associated ancestry cluster.

The V end was cut by 5 bases, the J end by 8 bases, with 13 bases between. Germline CDR1 is MNHNS and CDR2 is SASEGT. The CDR3 is 14 residues long. This sequence joins TRBV6-1 and TRBJ1-6; tentative D call: TRBD1 (6 bases). The TCR comes from a man aged 30 to 45 in good health and CMV-seropositive. The sample consisted of PBMCs. CDR3 loop: CASSHTGLDSPLHF. CDR3 sequence (DNA): TGTGCCAGCAGTCATACAGGGTTAGATTCACCCCTCCACTTT.